The 18 T cell receptor beta chains below were found in one sample sequenced in a study of T-cell reconstitution after alpha-beta-depleted transplantation in children. Library preparation (for TCRbeta) was performed with unique molecular identifiers. TCRdb reanalysed the PCR reads using MiXCR and keeps one entry per CDR3 protein. The sample shows about 110,000 distinct CDR3 sequences, under 13% of them seen only once. The sequencing used PBMCs, collected before TCRalphabeta/CD19-depleted stem cell transplant. These receptor sequences come from a boy aged 2 to 10 with acute lymphoblastic leukemia, due to receive a stem cell transplant.

As regards this clonotype: This may be a read error: a much more frequent sequence differs by one nucleotide. The chain carries TRBV25-1 and TRBJ2-4; tentatively, D is TRBD1 (5 bases). Germline-derived CDR1 and CDR2 are MGHDK and SYGVNS. CDR3 length: 13 residues. The CDR3 reads CASSESDKNIQCF. The CDR3 coding sequence is TGTGCCAGCAGTGAATCGGACAAAAACATTCAGTGCTTC.

This sequence joins TRBV29-1 and TRBJ2-7; a weak D match, TRBD1 (6 bases). The ends were cut back, 6 bases at V and 6 bases at J, with 15 bases in the middle. CDR1 is SQVTM, CDR2 ANQGSEA, per germline. This CDR3 spans 12 amino acids. The CDR3 region is CSVADSCSEQYF. Written as DNA, the CDR3 is TGCAGCGTAGCGGACAGCTGTAGCGAGCAGTACTTC.

This clonotype showed up just a few times. This chain connects TRBV20-1 to TRBJ2-3, with D perhaps TRBD1 (5 bases). CDR1 and CDR2 (germline): DFQATT, SNEGSKA (reference sequence). Trimming removed 0 bases from V and 3 bases from J, with 7 bases in between. This CDR3 is built from 13 residues. The CDR3 DNA reads as TGCAGTGCTAGAGAGGGGCGGACAGATACGCAGTATTTT. Protein product: CSAREGRTDTQYF.

This clonotype was seen a few times. The chain combines TRBV11-2 with TRBJ2-7; possible D gene TRBD1, 5 bases. The CDR3 spans 12 residues. Per the germline V gene, CDR1 is SGHAT and CDR2 is FQNNGV. The V end lost 6 bases, the J end lost 6 bases, and 12 bases lay between the germline ends. CDR3: CASRSRVPEQYF. The CDR3 DNA sequence: TGTGCCAGCAGGTCCAGGGTTCCCGAGCAGTACTTC.

J is TRBJ2-3 and V is TRBV12-3 or TRBV12-4; 11 positions match TRBD2. The junction had 15 bases not matched to a gene; V was cut back by 5 bases and J by 2 bases. The CDR3 spans 19 residues. CDR3 amino acids: CASSLTPGGTSGNTDTQYF. As DNA, the CDR3 is TGTGCCAGCAGTCTTACCCCGGGTGGGACTAGCGGTAACACAGATACGCAGTATTTT.

There are a few counts of this clonotype. This CDR3 reads CASSYSRGGNQPQHF. CDR3 coding DNA: TGTGCCAGCAGTTACTCACGAGGGGGCAATCAGCCCCAGCATTTT. The J gene is TRBJ1-5, the V gene TRBV6-5; the D gene is possibly TRBD1 (5 bases). CDR1 MNHEY and CDR2 SVGAGI come from the germline V gene. This CDR3 region has 15 residues. Trimming shortened V by 0 bases and J by 2 bases, and 8 bases separated the two germline ends.

The V and J genes are TRBV11-3 and TRBJ2-2, with D maybe TRBD2 (6 bases). Per germline, CDR1 SGHNT and CDR2 YENEEA. V shed 2 bases and J shed 1 base, with 11 bases lying between them. This CDR3 is built from 16 residues. Here the CDR3 DNA reads TGTGCCAGCAGCTTAAATCCCGGGGGGAACACCGGGGAGCTGTTTTTT. Amino acids: CASSLNPGGNTGELFF.

There are a few counts of this clonotype. Sequence at one end of the junction differs from germline and may be a read error. The chain combines TRBV29-1 with TRBJ2-5; TRBD2 agrees at 9 bases. This CDR3 has 13 amino acids. Germline V gives CDR1 SQVTM, CDR2 ANQGSEA. CDR3 DNA sequence: TGCAGCGTCGAAGGGACTAGCTGGGAGACCCAGTACTTC. It yields the protein CSVEGTSWETQYF.

This clonotype turned up a few times. V is TRBV5-1 and J is TRBJ2-1; 9 bases map to TRBD1. J was trimmed by 7 bases and V by 6 bases; bases with no gene match: 11. The CDR3 spans 15 residues. Germline V gene data show CDR1 as SGHRS and CDR2 as YFSETQ. CDR3 nucleotides: TGCGCCAGCAACCCCACAGGGGGCGGTTGGAATGAGCAGTTCTTC. Translated, it gives CASNPTGGGWNEQFF. Variable domain in full (rest from reference TRBV5-1 and TRBJ2-1): KAGVTQTPRYLIKTRGQQVTLSCSPISGHRSVSWYQQTPGQGLQFLFEYFSETQRNKGNFPGRFSGRQFSNSRSEMNVSTLELGDSALYLCASNPTGGGWNEQFFGPGTRLTVL.

The chain employs TRBV28 and TRBJ1-2; 8 bases are shared with TRBD1. The germline V gene has CDR1 MDHEN and CDR2 SYDVKM. The CDR3 spans 15 residues. V lost 1 base to trimming and J lost 4 bases; unmatched junction nucleotides: 5. The CDR3 nucleotides read TGTGCCAGCAGTTTATCTGGACAGGGAGGCTATGGCTACACCTTC. Its protein product is CASSLSGQGGYGYTF.

This clonotype appeared a few times. The chain recombines TRBV7-8 with TRBJ2-1; no definite D call. Trimming shortened V by 5 bases and J by 10 bases, and 18 bases separated the two germline ends. CDR1 and CDR2 from the germline V gene are SGHVS and FQNEAQ. The CDR3 runs 14 residues. The CDR3 coding sequence is TGTGCCAGCAGCCCCAGTCGGGTCGCCGGGGAGCAGTTCTTC. It encodes CASSPSRVAGEQFF.

This clonotype has only a few counts. The V gene is TRBV12-3 or TRBV12-4, the J gene TRBJ2-7; D uncertain. This CDR3 region has 16 residues. V lost 1 base, J lost 2 bases, and 15 bases lay in between. The CDR3 nucleotides read TGTGCCAGCAGTTTAGGAAGAGCTCCAACCCCCTACGAGCAGTACTTC. Translating it yields CASSLGRAPTPYEQYF.

Many counts were recorded for this clonotype. The DNA for the CDR3 is TGTGCCAGCAGTCCCGAGCTTGGGGCCCCTTCCTCTGGAAACACCATATATTTT. Its protein is CASSPELGAPSSGNTIYF. This sequence joins TRBV7-6 and TRBJ1-3, with a weak D call TRBD1 (5 bases). Trimming took off 6 bases at V and 0 bases at J, with 21 bases between the two ends. Germline loops: CDR1 SGHVS, CDR2 FNYEAQ. This CDR3 contains 18 residues.

V usage is TRBV7-3 and J usage is TRBJ2-2, with 8 bases aligning to TRBD2. The CDR3 sequence is 17 residues long. V lost 4 bases, J lost 0 bases, and 7 bases stayed unmatched. The germline V gene encodes CDR1 SGHTA and CDR2 FQGTGA. CDR3 protein: CASSSTRLATNTGELFF. Written as DNA, the CDR3 is TGTGCCAGCAGCTCCACCAGACTAGCGACGAACACCGGGGAGCTGTTTTTT.

This clonotype was found a few times. The chain carries TRBV20-1 and TRBJ2-5; TRBD1 aligns across 9 bases. This CDR3 contains 14 residues. V shed 5 bases and J 7 bases; nucleotides not matched to a gene: 11. Germline V gene lookup returns CDR1 DFQATT and CDR2 SNEGSKA (reference sequence). The CDR3 loop reads CSAPPGTGSGTQYF. The CDR3 DNA sequence: TGCAGTGCTCCCCCCGGGACAGGGAGTGGGACCCAGTACTTC.

This clonotype occurred many times. The rearrangement links TRBV7-9 to TRBJ2-1; D is perhaps TRBD2 (6 bases). The CDR3 runs 12 residues. With 8 bases removed from V and 6 bases from J, the gap between germline ends came to 11 bases. CDR1 SEHNR and CDR2 FQNEAQ come from the germline V gene (reference sequence). The CDR3 here is CASLGLVNEQFF. DNA of the CDR3: TGTGCCAGCTTGGGACTCGTCAATGAGCAGTTCTTC.

The rearrangement joins TRBV29-1 to TRBJ2-7; 7 bases are shared with TRBD1. Germline loops: CDR1 SQVTM, CDR2 ANQGSEA. V gave up 7 bases and J gave up 3 bases; unmatched junction bases: 9. CDR3 size: 13 residues. The CDR3 spells CSARDRTHYEQYF. CDR3 coding DNA: TGCAGCGCCCGGGACAGAACTCACTACGAGCAGTACTTC.

This clonotype has a handful of counts. This chain uses TRBV28 with TRBJ2-3; a weak D match, TRBD2 (5 bases). The CDR3 has 13 residues. The germline V and J ends were trimmed by 6 bases and 6 bases, with 13 bases remaining between them. The germline V gene encodes CDR1 MDHEN and CDR2 SYDVKM. The chain's CDR3 is CASSSTNLDTQYF. Here the CDR3 DNA reads TGTGCCAGCAGCTCGACTAATCTTGATACGCAGTATTTT.